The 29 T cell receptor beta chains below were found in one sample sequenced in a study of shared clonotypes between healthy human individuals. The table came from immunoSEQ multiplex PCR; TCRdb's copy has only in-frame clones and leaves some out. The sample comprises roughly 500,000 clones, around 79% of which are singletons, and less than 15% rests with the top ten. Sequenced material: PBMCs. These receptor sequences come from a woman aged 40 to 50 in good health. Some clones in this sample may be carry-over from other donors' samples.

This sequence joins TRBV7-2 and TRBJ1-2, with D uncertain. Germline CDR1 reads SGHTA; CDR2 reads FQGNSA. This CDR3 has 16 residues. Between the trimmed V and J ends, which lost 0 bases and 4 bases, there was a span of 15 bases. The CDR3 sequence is CASSLARGLQTYGYTF. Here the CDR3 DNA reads TGTGCCAGCAGCTTAGCCCGAGGACTGCAGACCTATGGCTACACCTTC.

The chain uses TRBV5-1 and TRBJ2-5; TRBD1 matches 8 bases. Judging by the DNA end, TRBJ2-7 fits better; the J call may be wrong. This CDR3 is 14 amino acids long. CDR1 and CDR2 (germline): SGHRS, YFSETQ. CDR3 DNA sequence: TGCGCCAGCAGCTCGGGACAGGTGTTTGACGAGCAGTACTTC. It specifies CASSSGQVFDEQYF.

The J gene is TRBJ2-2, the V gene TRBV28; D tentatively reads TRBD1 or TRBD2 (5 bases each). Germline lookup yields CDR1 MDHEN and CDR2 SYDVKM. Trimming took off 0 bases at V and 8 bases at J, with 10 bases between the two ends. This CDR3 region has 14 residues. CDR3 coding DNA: TGTGCCAGCAGTTTATGGAGGGGAAGTGGGGAGCTGTTTTTT. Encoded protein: CASSLWRGSGELFF.

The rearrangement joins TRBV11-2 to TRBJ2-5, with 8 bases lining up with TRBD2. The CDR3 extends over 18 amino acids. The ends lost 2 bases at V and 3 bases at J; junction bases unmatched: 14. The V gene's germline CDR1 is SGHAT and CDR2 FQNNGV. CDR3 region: CASSLFLPSGSGKETQYF. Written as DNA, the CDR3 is TGTGCCAGCAGCTTATTCTTACCCAGCGGGAGTGGAAAAGAGACCCAGTACTTC.

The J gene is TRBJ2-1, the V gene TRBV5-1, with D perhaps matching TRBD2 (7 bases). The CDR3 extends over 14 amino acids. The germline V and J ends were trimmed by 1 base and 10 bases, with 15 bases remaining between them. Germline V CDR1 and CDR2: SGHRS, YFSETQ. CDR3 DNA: TGCGCCAGCAGCTTGAGGGGGACGCGGGAGGAGCAGTTCTTC. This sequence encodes CASSLRGTREEQFF.

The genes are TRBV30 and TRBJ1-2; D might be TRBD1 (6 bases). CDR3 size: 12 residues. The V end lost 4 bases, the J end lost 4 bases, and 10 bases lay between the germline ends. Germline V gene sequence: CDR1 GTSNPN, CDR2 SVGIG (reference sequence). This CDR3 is CAWIVGGYGYTF. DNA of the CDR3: TGTGCCTGGATTGTAGGGGGCTATGGCTACACCTTC.

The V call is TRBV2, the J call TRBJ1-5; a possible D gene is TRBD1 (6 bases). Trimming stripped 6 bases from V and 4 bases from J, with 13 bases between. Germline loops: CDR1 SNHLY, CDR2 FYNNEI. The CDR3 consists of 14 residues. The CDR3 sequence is CASSRRQANQPQHF. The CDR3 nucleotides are TGTGCCAGCAGCCGGCGACAGGCAAATCAGCCCCAGCATTTT.

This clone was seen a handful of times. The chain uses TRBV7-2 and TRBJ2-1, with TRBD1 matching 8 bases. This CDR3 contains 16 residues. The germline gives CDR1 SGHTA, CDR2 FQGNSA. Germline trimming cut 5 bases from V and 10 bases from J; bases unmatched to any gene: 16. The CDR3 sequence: CASSPGQGWASMEQFF. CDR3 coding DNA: TGTGCCAGCAGCCCCGGACAGGGTTGGGCCTCAATGGAGCAGTTCTTC.

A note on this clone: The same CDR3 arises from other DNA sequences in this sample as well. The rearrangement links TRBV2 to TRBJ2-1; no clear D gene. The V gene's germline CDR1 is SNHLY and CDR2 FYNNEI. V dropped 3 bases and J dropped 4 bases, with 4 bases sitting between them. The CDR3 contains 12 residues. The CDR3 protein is CASSEGYNEQFF. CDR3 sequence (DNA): TGTGCCAGCAGTGAGGGGTACAATGAGCAGTTCTTC.

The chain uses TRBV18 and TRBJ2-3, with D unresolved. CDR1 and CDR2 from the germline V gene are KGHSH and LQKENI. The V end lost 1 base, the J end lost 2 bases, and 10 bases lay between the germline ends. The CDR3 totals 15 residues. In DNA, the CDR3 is TGTGCCAGCTCACCACAGGGTCTTGTCACAGATACGCAGTATTTT. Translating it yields CASSPQGLVTDTQYF.

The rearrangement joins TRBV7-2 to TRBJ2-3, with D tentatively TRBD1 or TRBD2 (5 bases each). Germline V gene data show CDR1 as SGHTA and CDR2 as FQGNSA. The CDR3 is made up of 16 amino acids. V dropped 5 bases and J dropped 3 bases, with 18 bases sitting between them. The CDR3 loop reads CASSLTRDGLTDTQYF. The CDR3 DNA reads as TGTGCCAGCAGCCTAACCCGGGACGGCCTAACAGATACGCAGTATTTT.

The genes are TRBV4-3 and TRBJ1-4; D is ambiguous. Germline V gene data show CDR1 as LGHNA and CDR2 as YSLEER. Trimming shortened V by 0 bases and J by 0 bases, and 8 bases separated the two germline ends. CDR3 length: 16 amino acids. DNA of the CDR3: TGCGCCAGCAGCCAAGACCGAGCCGCAACTAATGAAAAACTGTTTTTT. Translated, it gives CASSQDRAATNEKLFF.

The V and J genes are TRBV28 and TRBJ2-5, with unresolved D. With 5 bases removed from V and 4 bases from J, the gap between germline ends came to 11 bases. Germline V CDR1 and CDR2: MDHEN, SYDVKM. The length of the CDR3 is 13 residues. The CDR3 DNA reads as TGTGCCAGCAGTCCCGCGCTCGGAGAGACCCAGTACTTC. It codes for CASSPALGETQYF.

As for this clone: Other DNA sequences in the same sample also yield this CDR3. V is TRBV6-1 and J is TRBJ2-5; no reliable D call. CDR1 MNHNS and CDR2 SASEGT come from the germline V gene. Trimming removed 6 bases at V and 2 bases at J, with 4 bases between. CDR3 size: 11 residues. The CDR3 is CASRLQETQYF. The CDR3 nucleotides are TGTGCCAGCAGGCTTCAAGAGACCCAGTACTTC.

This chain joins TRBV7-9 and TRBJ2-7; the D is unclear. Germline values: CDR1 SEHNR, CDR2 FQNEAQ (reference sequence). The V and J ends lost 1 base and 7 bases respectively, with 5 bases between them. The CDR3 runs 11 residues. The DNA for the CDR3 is TGTGCCAGCAGCTTAGTTCAGGAGCAGTACTTC. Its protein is CASSLVQEQYF.

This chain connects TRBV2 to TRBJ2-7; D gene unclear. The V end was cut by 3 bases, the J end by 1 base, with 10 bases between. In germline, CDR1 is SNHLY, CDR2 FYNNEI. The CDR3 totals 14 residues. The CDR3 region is CASSDGVDSYEQYF. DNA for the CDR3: TGTGCCAGCAGTGATGGGGTGGATTCCTACGAGCAGTACTTC.

The CDR3, as DNA: TGTGCCAGCACCCCCTTGACAGAAAACACTGAAGCTTTCTTT. Amino acid sequence: CASTPLTENTEAFF. The rearrangement uses TRBV6-1 and TRBJ1-1, with D tentatively TRBD1 (5 bases). V gave up 7 bases and J gave up 2 bases, with 14 bases separating them. Germline assignment: CDR1 MNHNS and CDR2 SASEGT. The length of the CDR3 is 14 residues.

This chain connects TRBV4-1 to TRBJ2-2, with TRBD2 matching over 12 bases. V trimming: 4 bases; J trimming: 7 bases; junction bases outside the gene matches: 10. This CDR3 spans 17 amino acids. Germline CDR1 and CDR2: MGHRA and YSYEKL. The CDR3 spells CASSLALAGGPHGELFF. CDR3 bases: TGCGCCAGCAGCCTTGCTCTAGCGGGAGGGCCGCACGGGGAGCTGTTTTTT.

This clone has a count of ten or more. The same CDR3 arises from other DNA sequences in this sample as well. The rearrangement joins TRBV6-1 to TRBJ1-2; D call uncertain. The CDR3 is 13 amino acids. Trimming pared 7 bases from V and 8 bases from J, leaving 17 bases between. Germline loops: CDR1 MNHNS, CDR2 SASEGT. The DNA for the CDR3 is TGTGCCAGCAACCCGGGCGAAGGGTCGGGCTACACCTTC. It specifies CASNPGEGSGYTF.

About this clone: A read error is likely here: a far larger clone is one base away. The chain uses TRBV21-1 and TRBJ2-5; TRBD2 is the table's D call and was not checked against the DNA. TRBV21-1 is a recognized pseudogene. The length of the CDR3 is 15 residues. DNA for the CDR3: TGTGCCAGGTGGGACAGGGGGGCGGGAGGGGAGACCCAGTACTTC. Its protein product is CARWDRGAGGETQYF.

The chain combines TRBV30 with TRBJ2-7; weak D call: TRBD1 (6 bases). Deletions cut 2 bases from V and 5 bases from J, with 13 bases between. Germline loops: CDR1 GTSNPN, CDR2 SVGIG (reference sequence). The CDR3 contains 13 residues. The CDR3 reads CAWSWGPRDEQYF. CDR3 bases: TGTGCCTGGAGTTGGGGGCCCCGGGACGAGCAGTACTTC.

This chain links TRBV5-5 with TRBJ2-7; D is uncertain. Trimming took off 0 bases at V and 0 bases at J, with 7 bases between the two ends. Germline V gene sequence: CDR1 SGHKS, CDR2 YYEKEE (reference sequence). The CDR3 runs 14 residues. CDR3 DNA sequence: TGTGCCAGCAGCTTGGGCGTTCCCTCCTACGAGCAGTACTTC. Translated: CASSLGVPSYEQYF. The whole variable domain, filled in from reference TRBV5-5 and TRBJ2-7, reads DAGVTQSPTHLIKTRGQQVTLRCSPISGHKSVSWYQQVLGQGPQFIFQYYEKEERGRGNFPDRFSARQFPNYSSELNVNALLLGDSALYLCASSLGVPSYEQYFGPGTRLTVT.

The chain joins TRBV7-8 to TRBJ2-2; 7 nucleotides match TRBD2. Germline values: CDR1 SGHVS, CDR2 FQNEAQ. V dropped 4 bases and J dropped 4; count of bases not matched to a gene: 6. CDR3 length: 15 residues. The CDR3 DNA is TGTGCCAGCAGCTCGGCTAGCGGATTCACCGGGGAGCTGTTTTTT. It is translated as CASSSASGFTGELFF.

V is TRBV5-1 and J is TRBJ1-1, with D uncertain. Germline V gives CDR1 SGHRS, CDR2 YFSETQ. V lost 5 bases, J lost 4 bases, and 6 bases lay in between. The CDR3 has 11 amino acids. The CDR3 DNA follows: TGCGCCAGCAGACTCAGCACTGAAGCTTTCTTT. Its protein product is CASRLSTEAFF.

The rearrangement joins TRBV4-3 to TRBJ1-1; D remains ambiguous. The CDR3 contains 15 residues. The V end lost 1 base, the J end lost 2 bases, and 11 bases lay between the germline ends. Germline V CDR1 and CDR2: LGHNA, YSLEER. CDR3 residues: CASSQATAGNTEAFF. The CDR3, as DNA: TGCGCCAGCAGCCAAGCTACCGCTGGCAACACTGAAGCTTTCTTT.

The CDR3 here is CASSSRLDGTDTQYF. The CDR3 bases are TGTGCCAGCAGCTCCCGCCTAGACGGCACAGATACGCAGTATTTT. V is TRBV7-3 and J is TRBJ2-3, with D unclear. The ends were cut back, 4 bases at V and 1 base at J, with 12 bases in the middle. Germline V gives CDR1 SGHTA, CDR2 FQGTGA. The CDR3 covers 15 residues.

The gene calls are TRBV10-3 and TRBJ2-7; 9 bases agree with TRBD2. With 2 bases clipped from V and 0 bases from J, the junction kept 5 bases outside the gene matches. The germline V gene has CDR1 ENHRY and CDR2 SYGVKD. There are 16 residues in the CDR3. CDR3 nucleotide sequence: TGTGCCATCAGTGAGATAGCGGGGGCGAGCTCCTACGAGCAGTACTTC. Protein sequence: CAISEIAGASSYEQYF.

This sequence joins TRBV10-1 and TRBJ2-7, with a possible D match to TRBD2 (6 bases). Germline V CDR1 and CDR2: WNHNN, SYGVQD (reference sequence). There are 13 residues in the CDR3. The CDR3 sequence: CAGVEGRIDEQYF. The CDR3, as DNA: TGCGCTGGAGTTGAGGGGAGGATTGACGAGCAGTACTTC.

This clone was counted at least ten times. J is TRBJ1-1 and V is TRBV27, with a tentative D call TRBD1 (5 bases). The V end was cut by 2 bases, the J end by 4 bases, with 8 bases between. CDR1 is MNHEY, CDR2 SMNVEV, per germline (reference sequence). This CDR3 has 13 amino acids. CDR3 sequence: CASSLERGTEAFF. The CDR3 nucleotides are TGTGCCAGCAGTTTAGAGAGGGGCACTGAAGCTTTCTTT.